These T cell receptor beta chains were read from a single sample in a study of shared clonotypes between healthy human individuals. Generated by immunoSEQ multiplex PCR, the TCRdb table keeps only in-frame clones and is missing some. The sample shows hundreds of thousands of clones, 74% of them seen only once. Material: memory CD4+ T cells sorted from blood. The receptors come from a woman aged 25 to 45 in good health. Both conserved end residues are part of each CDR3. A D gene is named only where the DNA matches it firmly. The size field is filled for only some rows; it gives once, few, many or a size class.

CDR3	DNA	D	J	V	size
CASSLEGGYTF	TGTGCCAGCAGTTTGGAGGGAGGCTACACCTTC	-	TRBJ1-2	TRBV28	few
CASSAVQGVSGELFF	TGTGCCAGCAGCGCGGTACAGGGGGTCTCCGGGGAGCTGTTTTTT	TRBD1	TRBJ2-2	TRBV5-4	few
CASSLRQGGYYEQYF	TGCGCCAGCAGCCTACGACAGGGGGGGTACTACGAGCAGTACTTC	TRBD1	TRBJ2-7	TRBV5-1	-
CASSGTGDYEQYF	TGTGCCAGCAGCGGGACAGGGGACTACGAGCAGTACTTC	TRBD1	TRBJ2-7	TRBV5-4	-
CASSPGTEGNTIYF	TGCGCCAGCAGCCCCGGGACAGAGGGAAACACCATATATTTT	TRBD1	TRBJ1-3	TRBV5-1	few
CASSFDRGAYGYTF	TGCGCCAGCAGCTTCGACAGGGGTGCCTATGGCTACACCTTC	TRBD1	TRBJ1-2	TRBV5-1	-
CASSLGLADNNEQFF	TGTGCCAGCAGCCTAGGACTAGCGGACAACAATGAGCAGTTCTTC	TRBD2	TRBJ2-1	TRBV6-5	-
CASGAQSTDTQYF	TGTGCCAGCGGGGCACAATCCACAGATACGCAGTATTTT	-	TRBJ2-3	TRBV28	-
CASSKGALGLAETFYEQYF	TGTGCCAGCAGCAAAGGAGCCTTGGGACTAGCGGAAACCTTCTACGAGCAGTACTTC	-	TRBJ2-7	TRBV21-1	-
CASSLTGLNTEAFF	TGCGCCAGCAGCTTGACAGGGCTGAACACTGAAGCTTTCTTT	-	TRBJ1-1	TRBV5-1	-
CASSSGEYGEKLFF	TGTGCCAGTAGTTCGGGGGAGTATGGTGAAAAACTGTTTTTT	-	TRBJ1-4	TRBV19	-
CASSPRQGATNEKLFF	TGTGCCAGCAGTCCCCGACAGGGGGCAACTAATGAAAAACTGTTTTTT	TRBD1	TRBJ1-4	TRBV27	-
CASSFYWEREQFF	TGTGCCAGCAGCTTTTACTGGGAGCGTGAGCAGTTCTTC	-	TRBJ2-1	TRBV7-2	few
CASSHGLAGGGEQYF	TGCGCCAGCAGCCATGGACTAGCGGGAGGGGGAGAGCAGTACTTC	TRBD2	TRBJ2-7	TRBV5-1	-
CASTRTGNEKLFF	TGTGCCAGCACTCGGACGGGTAATGAAAAACTGTTTTTT	-	TRBJ1-4	TRBV27	-
CASSSQGRLVVSEQFF	TGCGCCAGCAGCTCGCAGGGACGGCTGGTGGTTAGTGAGCAGTTCTTC	-	TRBJ2-1	TRBV5-1	-
CASSFRSYEQYF	TGTGCCAGCAGCTTCCGGTCCTACGAGCAGTACTTC	-	TRBJ2-7	TRBV5-5	-
CASSLGSMSSYNEQFF	TGTGCCAGCAGTTTGGGGTCCATGAGCTCCTACAATGAGCAGTTCTTC	-	TRBJ2-1	TRBV27	-
CASKRVWGSDEQFF	TGTGCCAGCAAGAGGGTATGGGGGAGCGATGAGCAGTTCTTC	-	TRBJ2-1	TRBV14	-
CASSPSGTHLTDTQYF	TGTGCCAGCAGCCCATCCGGGACACACCTCACAGATACGCAGTATTTT	-	TRBJ2-3	TRBV7-3	-
CAWSMQQDQPQHF	TGTGCCTGGAGTATGCAGCAAGATCAGCCCCAGCATTTT	-	TRBJ1-5	TRBV30	-
CASIEDTEAFF	TGTGCCAGTATTGAGGACACTGAAGCTTTCTTT	-	TRBJ1-1	TRBV19	-
CASSFPGNPYEQYF	TGTGCCAGCAGTTTCCCGGGCAATCCCTACGAGCAGTACTTC	-	TRBJ2-7	TRBV28	many
CASRWGLGNQPQHF	TGTGCCAGTAGATGGGGACTGGGCAATCAGCCCCAGCATTTT	-	TRBJ1-5	TRBV19	-
CASSFIGGLNTGELFF	TGTGCCAGCAGCTTCATCGGAGGGCTGAACACCGGGGAGCTGTTTTTT	-	TRBJ2-2	TRBV7-2	-
CASSSGGVGTGELFF	TGTGCCAGCAGTTCCGGGGGAGTCGGAACCGGGGAGCTGTTTTTT	-	TRBJ2-2	TRBV27	-
CASNNGGGETQYF	TGTGCCAGCAACAATGGTGGGGGAGAGACCCAGTACTTC	-	TRBJ2-5	TRBV7-2	-
CAWRGGDTEAFF	TGTGCCTGGAGAGGCGGGGACACTGAAGCTTTCTTT	-	TRBJ1-1	TRBV30	few
CASSRQGGVGEQYF	TGCGCCAGCAGCCGCCAGGGGGGGGTAGGGGAGCAGTACTTC	-	TRBJ2-7	TRBV4-1	-
CASSKITVNYGYTF	TGTGCCAGCAGTAAGATCACAGTGAACTATGGCTACACCTTC	-	TRBJ1-2	TRBV28	-
CASSQVGTGLSTGELFF	TGTGCCAGCAGCCAAGTAGGGACAGGGTTGAGCACCGGGGAGCTGTTTTTT	TRBD1	TRBJ2-2	TRBV4-2	-
CASSFVGDPGGADYHGYTF	TGTGCCAGCAGTTTCGTGGGCGATCCAGGGGGGGCTGACTACCATGGCTACACCTTC	TRBD1	TRBJ1-2	TRBV27	-
CAISESTAQGEQYF	TGTGCCATCAGTGAGTCGACGGCTCAGGGAGAGCAGTACTTC	-	TRBJ2-7	TRBV10-3	-
CASSQVGAGVWETQYF	TGTGCCAGCAGCCAAGTCGGAGCGGGAGTGTGGGAGACCCAGTACTTC	TRBD2	TRBJ2-5	TRBV14	-
CASSSRTSTDTQYF	TGTGCCAGCAGCTCTCGGACTAGCACAGATACGCAGTATTTT	-	TRBJ2-3	TRBV7-3	-
CSVEDVLRDSSYEQYF	TGCAGCGTTGAAGATGTGTTGCGGGACAGTTCCTACGAGCAGTACTTC	-	TRBJ2-7	TRBV29-1	-
CASSLRWDSEQFF	TGTGCCAGCAGCCTTAGATGGGATAGTGAGCAGTTCTTC	-	TRBJ2-1	TRBV28	-
CASSPPLPNEQYF	TGCGCCAGCAGCCCCCCCCTACCTAACGAGCAGTACTTC	-	TRBJ2-7	TRBV5-1	-
CSVVPSMSGRAYEQYF	TGCAGCGTTGTCCCCTCGATGAGCGGGAGGGCCTACGAGCAGTACTTC	TRBD2	TRBJ2-7	TRBV29-1	many
CASSITGDPDTQYF	TGTGCCAGTAGTATAACAGGGGACCCAGATACGCAGTATTTT	TRBD1	TRBJ2-3	TRBV19	-
CASWSTYEQYF	TGTGCCAGCTGGTCGACCTACGAGCAGTACTTC	-	TRBJ2-7	TRBV28	-
CASSVQYSPLAGVYEQYF	TGTGCCAGTAGTGTACAGTACAGCCCACTAGCGGGAGTGTACGAGCAGTACTTC	TRBD2	TRBJ2-7	TRBV19	-
CASAAAGNRYGYTF	TGTGCCAGTGCGGCGGCAGGGAATAGATATGGCTACACCTTC	-	TRBJ1-2	TRBV19	few
CASSHPQGRSNQPQHF	TGCGCCAGCAGCCACCCTCAGGGGCGGTCTAATCAGCCCCAGCATTTT	-	TRBJ1-5	TRBV4-1	-
CASSLANGPSTDTQYF	TGCGCCAGCAGCTTGGCCAACGGTCCTAGCACAGATACGCAGTATTTT	-	TRBJ2-3	TRBV5-1	-
CASSEGPATNEKLFF	TGTGCCAGCAGTGAAGGCCCCGCAACTAATGAAAAACTGTTTTTT	-	TRBJ1-4	TRBV6-1	-
CASRRVDSGANVLTF	TGTGCCAGCAGACGAGTTGACTCTGGGGCCAACGTCCTGACTTTC	-	TRBJ2-6	TRBV27	-
CASSWDRVREQYF	TGTGCCAGCAGCTGGGACAGGGTAAGAGAGCAGTACTTC	TRBD1	TRBJ2-7	TRBV11-2	few